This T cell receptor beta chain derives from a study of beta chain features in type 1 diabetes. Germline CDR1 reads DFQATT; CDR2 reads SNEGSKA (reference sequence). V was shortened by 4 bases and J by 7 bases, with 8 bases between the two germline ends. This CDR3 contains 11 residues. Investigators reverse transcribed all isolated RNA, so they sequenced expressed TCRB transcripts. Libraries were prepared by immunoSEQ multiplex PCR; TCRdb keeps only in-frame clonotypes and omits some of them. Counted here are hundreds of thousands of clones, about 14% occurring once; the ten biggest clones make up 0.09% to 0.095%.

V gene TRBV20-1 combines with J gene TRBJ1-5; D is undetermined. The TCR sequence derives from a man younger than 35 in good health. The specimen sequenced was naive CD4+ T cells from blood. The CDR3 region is CSANSGQPQHF. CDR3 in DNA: TGCAGTGCTAACAGTGGCCAGCCCCAGCATTTT.